This TCR beta chain was recorded in a study of cytomegalovirus exposure and HLA in healthy donors. Overall study results and limits: In a later analysis, parvovirus B19, influenza, CMV and Epstein-Barr virus appeared linked to several top co-occurrence clusters. By HLA locus, TCR association rates varied in a later analysis, with DRB1 showing the most and HLA-C the fewest. CMV antigen specificity was confirmed in vitro for a few CMV-associated chains. Presence/absence analyses assumed roughly uniform sequencing depth across donors.

The PCR ran on 60 Vbeta and 13 Jbeta primers. Only in-frame clones appear in the TCRdb table, and some are missing; sequencing was by immunoSEQ multiplex PCR. The table includes more than 130,000 clones, roughly 75% detected once. This CDR3 spans 15 amino acids. V shed 3 bases and J shed 2 bases, with 13 bases lying between them. The germline V gene has CDR1 KGHSH and CDR2 LQKENI. In regard to this clone: Antigen: not known.

Sequenced sample: PBMCs. This receptor was taken from a man in his thirties or forties in good health and CMV-seronegative. The chain employs TRBV18 and TRBJ1-2; D possibly corresponds to TRBD1 (6 bases). CDR3 region: CASSPAGGRNYGYTF. CDR3 nucleotide sequence: TGTGCCAGCTCACCCGCGGGGGGCAGAAACTATGGCTACACCTTC. Looking up the rest from reference TRBV18 and TRBJ1-2 gives the full variable domain: NAGVMQNPRHLVRRRGQEARLRCSPMKGHSHVYWYRQLPEEGLKFMVYLQKENIIDESGMPKERFSAEFPKEGPSILRIQQVVRGDSAAYFCASSPAGGRNYGYTFGSGTRLTVV.